This TCR beta chain was recorded in a study of blood T cell repertoires in COVID-19. Study overall: The cDNA or gDNA used as material had been derived from T cells, B-cell-depleted T cells, or PBMCs.

Germline V lookup: CDR1 MNHEY, CDR2 SMNVEV (reference sequence). Trimming took 10 bases from V and 3 from J; bases not matched to a gene: 14. This CDR3 spans 17 amino acids. Source study methods: How many nucleated cells were present was estimated from reference gene primer amplification. Method: immunoSEQ multiplex PCR; TCRdb's copy keeps in-frame clones and lacks some. That table gives V, J and clone size, and the DNA gave D and trimming. The table has 250,000 to 300,000 clones, approximately 85% seen once; the top ten hold approximately 5.1%. The TCR originated in a man aged 50 or older with active or convalescent COVID-19. The V gene is TRBV27, the J gene TRBJ2-2; 10 positions match TRBD2. Sequencing input: peripheral blood. The CDR3 loop reads CATRGLAGVGDTGELFF. In nucleotides, the CDR3 is TGTGCCACCAGGGGCCTAGCGGGAGTCGGGGACACCGGGGAGCTGTTTTTT.